This T cell receptor beta chain was sequenced during a study of T cell changes during pregnancy in multiple sclerosis (dated by TCRdb to between 2018 and 2020). About the study as a whole: The study looked at changes in the T cell repertoire across pregnancy in women with multiple sclerosis.

Library creation used the immunoSEQ multiplex PCR assay. Held by TCRdb, this immuneACCESS table contains in-frame sequences only and omits some clones. Under half of the omission traces to an unresolved V gene where checked; the cause of the rest is unknown. The sample includes some 40,000 clones, with approximately 92% observed a single time. The top ten constitute 26% of the sample. V is cut by 8 bases and J by 8 bases, and the space between the germline ends is 12 bases. The CDR3 measures 12 amino acids from cysteine to phenylalanine. Only the CDR3 region is kept as DNA, spanning 36 bases read in frame from base 1. Looking up the germline V gene (reference sequence) yields CDR1 MNHEY and CDR2 SMNVEV. Details on this clone: Its antigen target is currently unknown. There are no base qualities to consult, and no much larger clone falls within one base.

The origin of this receptor is a female donor with multiple sclerosis, enrolled in a pregnancy study. Here the chain combines TRBV27 and TRBJ2-2, with a weak D call of TRBD1 (6 bases match). The source was CD8+ T cells from peripheral blood mononuclear cells, collected before pregnancy. The DNA is TGTGCCAGCTCCTTAACAGGGGGGGAGCTGTTTTTT. Translation gives CASSLTGGELFF.